The clone carrying this TCR beta chain was seen a few times. Its antigen is currently unknown. The CDR3 is 16 residues long. Per the germline V gene, CDR1 is SGHAT and CDR2 is FQNNGV. V lost 5 bases, J lost 1 base, and 5 bases stayed unmatched. Some clones are missing from TCRdb's copy, which holds only in-frame ones; the method was immunoSEQ multiplex PCR. The data show some 4,100 clones, about 80% seen once. This entry is derived from a study of T cell repertoires in ileal Crohn's disease. Study at large: About half of patients got postoperative therapy: around ten thiopurines, approximately 18 anti-TNF. Overall study results and limits: Mucosal expansions were suggested to be mainly CD8 T cells.

The material sequenced was ileal tissue. The chain joins TRBV11-2 to TRBJ1-1; TRBD1 matches 12 bases. This sequence was found in an adult with Crohn's disease. For the CDR3, the DNA is TGTGCCAGCAGCCCGCGGGACAGGGGGCCGAACACTGAAGCTTTCTTT. Translation: CASSPRDRGPNTEAFF. The whole variable domain, filled in from reference TRBV11-2 and TRBJ1-1, reads EAGVAQSPRYKIIEKRQSVAFWCNPISGHATLYWYQQILGQGPKLLIQFQNNGVVDDSQLPKDRFSAERLKGVDSTLKIQPAKLEDSAVYLCASSPRDRGPNTEAFFGQGTRLTVV.